Following are 24 T cell receptor beta chains from one sample sequenced in a study of vaccination and CD4 T cells after COVID-19 (dated by TCRdb to the early 2020s). The treatment or condition label here, explained by the study, means: approximately nine-day PBMC culture with coronavirus spike peptide pools or control peptides (ViraFEST assay). The method was PCR. Sequencing was carried out with an Illumina iSeq 100. DNA from cultured CD4+ T cells was subjected to TCR sequencing with the Oncomine TCR Beta short-read assay at the Johns Hopkins FTIC core. TCRdb passed the public sequencing reads through fastp at Q25 and MiXCR, retaining productive beta sequences. Each record represents a unique CDR3 protein, reported with the most common genes and DNA among its rows. Counted in this sample were fewer than 14,000 distinct CDR3 sequences; about 38% of them appeared once. The ten largest clones represent 11% of the sample.

Their specific antigens are unknown. Here the sequenced sample was CD4+ T cells from blood, cultured in vitro, taken after SARS-CoV-2 vaccination. These receptor sequences come from a human donor who had recovered from COVID-19.

This sequence joins TRBV4-2 and TRBJ1-6; 8 positions agree with TRBD1. The CDR3 length is 17 residues. V was pared by 4 bases and J by 0 bases, with 5 bases of the junction left unmatched. Germline V CDR1 and CDR2: LGHNA, YNFKEQ. CDR3 amino acids: CASSLWTGSSYNSPLHF. CDR3 bases: TGTGCCAGCAGCCTGTGGACAGGGAGCTCCTATAATTCACCCCTCCACTTT.

There are a few counts of this clonotype. The chain links TRBV19 to TRBJ1-6; 9 nucleotides align to TRBD1. With 2 bases clipped from V and 8 bases from J, the junction kept 7 bases outside the gene matches. The CDR3 covers 16 residues. Germline V gene lookup returns CDR1 LNHDA and CDR2 SQIVND (reference sequence). CDR3 in amino acids: CASSIIHRGRDSPLHF. CDR3 coding DNA: TGTGCCAGTAGTATAATTCACAGGGGGCGAGATTCACCCCTCCACTTT.

The chain employs TRBV20-1 and TRBJ1-1; D remains unclear. The V gene lost 6 bases and the J gene lost 11 bases, with 19 bases spanning the gap. The CDR3 contains 12 residues. Germline loops: CDR1 DFQATT, CDR2 SNEGSKA (reference sequence). CDR3 in amino acids: CSATSGERWAFF. The CDR3 region has the DNA TGCAGTGCCACATCGGGTGAGAGATGGGCTTTCTTT.

The chain combines TRBV7-9 with TRBJ2-7; no reliable D call. Trimming shortened V by 0 bases and J by 6 bases, and 3 bases separated the two germline ends. The germline V gene encodes CDR1 SEHNR and CDR2 FQNEAQ (reference sequence). This CDR3 spans 11 amino acids. Here the CDR3 DNA reads TGTGCCAGCAGCTTAGCGGGCGAGCAGTACTTC. Amino acid sequence: CASSLAGEQYF.

This chain connects TRBV7-2 to TRBJ1-2; 11 bases line up with TRBD1. CDR1 SGHTA and CDR2 FQGNSA come from the germline V gene. The CDR3 loop spans 15 amino acids. The ends lost 5 bases at V and 2 bases at J; junction bases unmatched: 4. CDR3 sequence (DNA): TGTGCCAGCAGCCCACGGACAGGGGGCAACTATGGCTACACCTTC. This gives the protein CASSPRTGGNYGYTF.

This sequence joins TRBV6-2 or TRBV6-3 and TRBJ2-7, with 13 bases aligning to TRBD2. Germline V gives CDR1 MNHEY, CDR2 SVGEGT. V trimming: 0 bases; J trimming: 13 bases; junction bases outside the gene matches: 9. The CDR3 covers 15 residues. The CDR3 DNA reads TGTGCCAGCAGTTACTCGTGGCCAGGGACTAGCGGGACCTACTTC. Protein sequence: CASSYSWPGTSGTYF.

This clonotype has a handful of counts. This chain uses TRBV20-1 with TRBJ2-2, with TRBD2 identical over 11 bases. Trimming took 5 bases from V and 7 from J; bases not matched to a gene: 9. Looked up from germline, CDR1 is DFQATT and CDR2 is SNEGSKA (reference sequence). CDR3 length equals 15 residues. The CDR3 coding sequence is TGCAGTGCTGTCGGGGGTAGCGGGAGGGGCGGGGAGCTGTTTTTT. It yields the protein CSAVGGSGRGGELFF.

The CDR3 region is CATSRDPLRRVSSYNEQFF. The CDR3 bases are TGTGCCACCAGCAGAGATCCCCTCCGGCGGGTCAGCTCCTACAATGAGCAGTTCTTC. The chain employs TRBV15 and TRBJ2-1, with D possibly matching TRBD2 (5 bases). This CDR3 region has 19 residues. Germline CDR1 is LNHNV and CDR2 is YYDKDF (reference sequence). Trimming stripped 0 bases from V and 0 bases from J, with 18 bases between.

J is TRBJ1-5 and V is TRBV20-1, with 7 bases fitting TRBD1. CDR3 length equals 15 residues. The germline V gene has CDR1 DFQATT and CDR2 SNEGSKA (reference sequence). Unmatched junction bases numbered 8, after V lost 6 bases and J lost 0 bases. CDR3 in DNA: TGCAGTGCCCCAGAGGGGGCCTATAGCAATCAGCCCCAGCATTTT. Protein sequence: CSAPEGAYSNQPQHF.

The genes are TRBV5-4 and TRBJ2-7; 7 bases align to TRBD1. This CDR3 is 17 amino acids long. Germline V gene data show CDR1 as SGHNT and CDR2 as YYREEE (reference sequence). The V segment lost 0 bases and the J segment 3 bases; nucleotides outside the gene matches: 12. The CDR3 here is CASSLGGLGGSYYEQYF. The CDR3 DNA is TGTGCCAGCAGCTTGGGAGGGTTAGGGGGCTCATACTACGAGCAGTACTTC.

This clonotype has more than one count but fewer than ten. V usage is TRBV2 and J usage is TRBJ1-1, with TRBD1 matching over 8 bases. Per germline, CDR1 SNHLY and CDR2 FYNNEI. Trimming removed 4 bases from V and 4 bases from J; junction bases left unmatched: 2. The CDR3 is made up of 13 amino acids. CDR3 DNA sequence: TGTGCCAGCAGTGGACAGGGGTCCACTGAAGCTTTCTTT. Translation gives CASSGQGSTEAFF. The variable domain in full, with the rest retrieved from reference TRBV2 and TRBJ1-1, is EPEVTQTPSHQVTQMGQEVILRCVPISNHLYFYWYRQILGQKVEFLVSFYNNEISEKSEIFDDQFSVERPDGSNFTLKIRSTKLEDSAMYFCASSGQGSTEAFFGQGTRLTVV.

This clonotype was seen only a few times. CDR3 sequence: CSAWRDSPYEQYF. The CDR3 bases are TGCAGTGCTTGGAGGGATTCACCCTACGAGCAGTACTTC. The chain combines TRBV20-1 with TRBJ2-7, with D perhaps TRBD2 (6 bases). V was clipped by 5 bases and J by 2 bases, with 13 bases between them. This CDR3 has 13 residues. Germline V gene sequence: CDR1 DFQATT, CDR2 SNEGSKA (reference sequence).

The V call is TRBV7-2, the J call TRBJ1-2; D is perhaps TRBD1 (5 bases). This CDR3 spans 15 amino acids. Trimming removed 4 bases from V and 2 bases from J, with 14 bases in between. CDR1 and CDR2 from the germline V gene are SGHTA and FQGNSA. DNA for the CDR3: TGTGCCAGCAGCTCGGACATAAAAGGGAACTATGGCTACACCTTC. It yields the protein CASSSDIKGNYGYTF. Complete variable domain (other parts from reference TRBV7-2 and TRBJ1-2): GAGVSQSPSNKVTEKGKDVELRCDPISGHTALYWYRQSLGQGLEFLIYFQGNSAPDKSGLPSDRFSAERTGGSVSTLTIQRTQQEDSAVYLCASSSDIKGNYGYTFGSGTRLTVV.

The table lists this clonotype with a few counts. V is TRBV28 and J is TRBJ1-5, with TRBD1 matching over 12 bases. J was trimmed by 2 bases and V by 2 bases; bases with no gene match: 19. Germline loops: CDR1 MDHEN, CDR2 SYDVKM. The CDR3 extends over 22 amino acids. The DNA of the CDR3 is TGTGCCAGCAGTTTAAGTGTCTTCCGGGACAGGGGGCGCCGGGTAGGCAATCAGCCCCAGCATTTT. The encoded protein is CASSLSVFRDRGRRVGNQPQHF.

V gene TRBV7-9 combines with J gene TRBJ1-4; D is possibly TRBD1 (6 bases). The V gene lost 6 bases and the J gene lost 8 bases, with 13 bases spanning the gap. The CDR3 is 13 residues long. Per the germline V gene, CDR1 is SEHNR and CDR2 is FQNEAQ (reference sequence). CDR3 nucleotides: TGTGCCAGCAGTGGGGAGGGGGACGAAAAACTGTTTTTT. Amino acid sequence: CASSGEGDEKLFF.

This clonotype occurred a few times. This chain connects TRBV7-2 to TRBJ2-5, with a weak D call TRBD1 (6 bases). V lost 2 bases to trimming and J lost 2 bases, with 15 bases between them. Looked up from germline, CDR1 is SGHTA and CDR2 is FQGNSA. The CDR3 covers 16 residues. CDR3 residues: CASSLQPAGTQETQYF. The CDR3 bases are TGTGCCAGCAGCTTACAACCGGCCGGGACACAAGAGACCCAGTACTTC.

The V call is TRBV11-1, the J call TRBJ1-2; possibly TRBD1 for D (5 bases). With 1 base removed from V and 1 base from J, the gap between germline ends came to 13 bases. Germline V gives CDR1 SGHAT, CDR2 FQDESV (reference sequence). The CDR3 extends over 16 amino acids. The CDR3 nucleotides read TGTGCCAGCAGCTTAGACAGGTTCGGTGGTAACTATGGCTACACCTTC. Amino acids: CASSLDRFGGNYGYTF.

This clonotype is deemed large. J is TRBJ2-3 and V is TRBV20-1, with 8 bases lining up with TRBD2. The ends lost 4 bases at V and 9 bases at J; junction bases unmatched: 9. Germline V gives CDR1 DFQATT, CDR2 SNEGSKA (reference sequence). The CDR3 length is 13 residues. CDR3 in amino acids: CSANLAGRGTQYF. The CDR3 nucleotides read TGCAGTGCTAACCTAGCGGGCCGGGGAACGCAGTATTTT.

The gene calls are TRBV27 and TRBJ1-1; TRBD1 agrees at 9 bases. The CDR3 is 18 residues long. CDR1 is MNHEY and CDR2 is SMNVEV in the germline V gene (reference sequence). The junction had 11 bases not matched to a gene; V was cut back by 3 bases and J by 0 bases. The CDR3 protein is CASSFSLRDREMNTEAFF. CDR3 sequence (DNA): TGTGCCAGCAGTTTCTCGCTCCGGGACAGGGAGATGAACACTGAAGCTTTCTTT.

The chain employs TRBV20-1 and TRBJ2-7; TRBD2 matches at 7 bases. The length of the CDR3 is 13 residues. V lost 2 bases to trimming and J lost 5 bases; unmatched junction nucleotides: 6. In germline, CDR1 is DFQATT, CDR2 SNEGSKA (reference sequence). This CDR3 is CSARRLADHEQYF. The CDR3 DNA sequence: TGCAGTGCTAGAAGGCTAGCGGACCACGAGCAGTACTTC.

This chain joins TRBV20-1 and TRBJ2-3; 9 bases match TRBD2. Germline assignment: CDR1 DFQATT and CDR2 SNEGSKA (reference sequence). The CDR3 has 13 residues. The J segment lost 8 bases and the V segment lost 6 bases, leaving 9 bases of the junction unmatched. This CDR3 reads CSARTSVGGTQYF. CDR3 sequence (DNA): TGCAGTGCCCGGACTAGCGTGGGGGGTACGCAGTATTTT.

This clonotype was found once. The chain is built from TRBV18 and TRBJ1-3; D unclear. Germline V lookup: CDR1 KGHSH, CDR2 LQKENI. The CDR3 is made up of 15 amino acids. Trimming cost V 3 bases and J 4 bases, with 13 bases left between them. The CDR3 loop reads CASSPVQERGNTIYF. The DNA for the CDR3 is TGTGCCAGCTCACCGGTACAAGAACGAGGAAACACCATATATTTT.

The chain employs TRBV6-1 and TRBJ2-5, with 8 bases fitting TRBD1. With 6 bases clipped from V and 2 bases from J, the junction kept 8 bases outside the gene matches. Germline V gene data show CDR1 as MNHNS and CDR2 as SASEGT. The CDR3 sequence is 15 residues long. In DNA form, the CDR3 reads TGTGCCAGCAGCAGAAGGGGACAGGAGCAAGAGACCCAGTACTTC. Protein product: CASSRRGQEQETQYF.

The J gene is TRBJ2-7, the V gene TRBV11-2; D ambiguous. V was pared by 5 bases and J by 2 bases, with 10 bases between. This CDR3 contains 13 residues. The germline V gene encodes CDR1 SGHAT and CDR2 FQNNGV. The CDR3 reads CASSRVTAYEQYF. The CDR3 DNA sequence: TGTGCCAGCAGCAGAGTAACAGCCTACGAGCAGTACTTC.